This T cell receptor (beta chain) was sequenced in a study of blood T cell repertoires in COVID-19 (dated by TCRdb to the early 2020s). Turning to the overall study: Collaborator samples came from the United States, Italy and Spain and covered acute and convalescent phases of COVID-19. Sample metadata almost always included a de-identified subject ID, COVID-19 status, age in years and sex. The dataset comprised deeply sampled blood TCRbeta repertoires from subjects exposed to, actively infected with, or recovered from COVID-19. A freely available public database, intended as a resource for researchers studying the immune response to SARS-CoV-2, is where the repertoires were released. The material from the prospective study consisted of cDNA or gDNA derived from T cells, B-cell-depleted T cells, or PBMCs. Where HLA class I and class II types were available, the types were taken from metadata supplied by the sample provider, not from assay-based typing. Samples were obtained from the ongoing ImmuneRACE study (first 160 participants) and from about 1,300 subjects provided by 6 global collaborators. General findings and caveats noted by the study authors: Clinical and demographic metadata were provided uncurated, with the amount varying by source and participant.

V and J lose 6 bases and 2 bases, and a span of 16 bases separates them. Per the germline V gene, MNHEY is the CDR1 and SVGAGI is the CDR2. From the cysteine through the phenylalanine, the CDR3 covers 15 amino acids. Only the CDR3 part of the read is kept: 45 bases, read in frame from the first base. As to this clone: It has no known antigen specificity. No base quality values were provided; no much bigger clone lies one nucleotide off.

TCRbeta CDR3 regions were amplified from genomic DNA using the immunoSEQ Assay, a bias-controlled multiplex PCR. The authors' pipeline ran thus. Nucleated cell counts per sample were estimated from amplification of reference gene primers within the assay. To quantify the absolute abundance of each unique TCRbeta CDR3 rearrangement, sequence reads were collapsed and filtered. For each sample, productive Simpson clonality was calculated as the square root of Simpson's diversity index over productive rearrangements. The table comes from immuneACCESS by way of TCRdb, which keeps in-frame sequences with V and J called. Part of the clones is missing from these tables; in studies checked, under half for an unresolved V gene and the rest for unknown reasons. V and J calls plus clone size are reproduced from that table; the DNA served to infer D and trimming. The table for this sample lists about 210,000 clones; roughly 79% of them were counted only once. The ten largest make up 8% to 9% of the sample.

Participants in the prospective study were enrolled through a virtual design, were aged roughly 18 to 90 years, and lived in roughly 24 United States geographic areas. Cohort assignment in the prospective study relied on participant-reported clinical history from a screening survey and a study questionnaire. In the prospective study, whole blood, serum and a nasopharyngeal or oropharyngeal swab were collected from each participant by mobile phlebotomists. Participants in the prospective study had the option to provide additional blood draws and questionnaires over a roughly two-month period. Blood samples from the prospective study were shipped frozen or at room temperature prior to DNA extraction.

The sequencing input was PBMCs or T cells enriched from blood (not recorded which). This chain joins TRBV6-5 to TRBJ1-1; the D gene is perhaps TRBD1, from 6 matching bases. The clonotype comes from a woman aged 45-59 years with acute COVID-19. The DNA is TGTGCCAGCAGGATTATACAGGGCCCAAACACTGAAGCTTTCTTT. It is translated as CASRIIQGPNTEAFF.